This passage covers 10 T cell receptor beta chains from one sample sequenced in a study of blood T cell repertoires in COVID-19. Assay used: immunoSEQ multiplex PCR; TCRdb lists only in-frame clones, some missing. The sample has 160,000 or so clones, about four fifths seen once. Sequenced material: peripheral blood. Receptor source: a woman older than 75 with acute or convalescent COVID-19.

The chain combines TRBV4-1 with TRBJ1-2, with a weak D call TRBD1 (6 bases). Germline V gene data show CDR1 as MGHRA and CDR2 as YSYEKL. The V end was cut by 5 bases, the J end by 8 bases, with 18 bases between. This CDR3 has 14 residues. The CDR3 DNA is TGCGCCAGCAGCTACCATACAGGGCCATCCGGCTACACCTTC. This encodes CASSYHTGPSGYTF.

The chain links TRBV3-1 (or the pseudogene TRBV3-2) to TRBJ1-3, with TRBD1 identical over 8 bases. With 4 bases clipped from V and 4 bases from J, the junction kept 6 bases outside the gene matches. There are 15 residues in the CDR3. CDR1 and CDR2 from the germline V gene are LGHDT and YNNKEL (reference sequence). CDR3 DNA sequence: TGTGCCAGCAGCCCTTTGGACAGGGCGGGAAACACCATATATTTT. Translating it yields CASSPLDRAGNTIYF.

V gene TRBV19 combines with J gene TRBJ2-5; 8 nucleotides agree with TRBD1. This CDR3 has 14 residues. From germline, CDR1 is LNHDA and CDR2 SQIVND (reference sequence). V shed 5 bases, J shed 4 bases, and the junction held 6 bases outside the gene matches. Here the CDR3 DNA reads TGTGCCAGTAGTGCCGACAGGGGTCGAGAGACCCAGTACTTC. Its translation: CASSADRGRETQYF. Full variable domain (outside the CDR3, taken from reference TRBV19 and TRBJ2-5): DGGITQSPKYLFRKEGQNVTLSCEQNLNHDAMYWYRQDPGQGLRLIYYSQIVNDFQKGDIAEGYSVSREKKESFPLTVTSAQKNPTAFYLCASSADRGRETQYFGPGTRLLVL.

The rearrangement links TRBV11-2 to TRBJ2-5; D ambiguous. V was shortened by 0 bases and J by 5 bases, with 13 bases between the two germline ends. CDR3 length equals 15 residues. Germline values: CDR1 SGHAT, CDR2 FQNNGV. The CDR3 protein is CASSLDPRVIETQYF. CDR3 bases: TGTGCCAGCAGCTTAGATCCCCGCGTTATTGAGACCCAGTACTTC.

The V gene is TRBV6-6, the J gene TRBJ2-2, with 13 bases aligning to TRBD2. The junction had 4 bases not matched to a gene; V was cut back by 6 bases and J by 6 bases. CDR1 is MNHNY, CDR2 SVGAGI, per germline (reference sequence). The CDR3 is made up of 15 amino acids. Written as DNA, the CDR3 is TGTGCCAGCAGGGGGACTAGCGGGAATTCCGGGGAGCTGTTTTTT. It yields the protein CASRGTSGNSGELFF.

This clone was counted a single time. This chain joins TRBV7-2 and TRBJ1-2; possible D gene TRBD1, 5 bases. V gave up 4 bases and J gave up 4 bases, with 10 bases separating them. Per the germline V gene, CDR1 is SGHTA and CDR2 is FQGNSA. CDR3 size: 13 residues. The CDR3 DNA reads as TGTGCCAGCAGCTGGGGCGGGAGCTATGGCTACACCTTC. Amino acid sequence: CASSWGGSYGYTF.

This CDR3 is CASSYFPATNEKLFF. The CDR3 bases are TGTGCCAGCAGTTACTTTCCGGCAACTAATGAAAAACTGTTTTTT. The V gene is TRBV6-5, the J gene TRBJ1-4; D remains ambiguous. V was shortened by 1 base and J by 0 bases, with 6 bases between the two germline ends. CDR3 length: 15 amino acids. Germline loops: CDR1 MNHEY, CDR2 SVGAGI.

This clone appeared once. The chain combines TRBV6-5 with TRBJ2-7, with D possibly matching TRBD1 (6 bases). Germline CDR1 and CDR2: MNHEY and SVGAGI. Trimming shortened V by 11 bases and J by 0 bases, and 20 bases separated the two germline ends. The length of the CDR3 is 15 residues. The DNA of the CDR3 is TGTGCCTGCCAACCCCAAGGGGGATCCTCCTACGAGCAGTACTTC. Its translation is CACQPQGGSSYEQYF.

This chain joins TRBV7-9 and TRBJ1-4; the D gene is possibly TRBD1 (6 bases). This CDR3 region has 15 residues. V lost 3 bases, J lost 5 bases, and 13 bases lay in between. Germline V gene data show CDR1 as SEHNR and CDR2 as FQNEAQ (reference sequence). CDR3 sequence: CASSFDRWNNEKLFF. In nucleotides, the CDR3 is TGTGCCAGCAGCTTCGACAGGTGGAACAATGAAAAACTGTTTTTT.

The chain joins TRBV12-5 to TRBJ1-2, with D possibly matching TRBD1 (6 bases). The CDR3 length is 14 residues. Deletions cut 1 base from V and 5 bases from J, with 11 bases between. The V gene's germline CDR1 is LGHNT and CDR2 FRNRAP. The CDR3 DNA reads as TGTGCTAGTGGTTTGGACCCCGGACAGTATGGCTACACCTTC. The encoded protein is CASGLDPGQYGYTF.